This T cell receptor (beta chain) was captured by sequencing in a study of blood T cell repertoires in COVID-19. About the study: The United States, Italy and Spain were the sources of the acute and convalescent COVID-19 samples. PBMCs, B-cell-depleted T cells, or T cells were the source of the cDNA or gDNA that made up the material.

Authors' processing steps: Estimation of nucleated cell counts was performed using reference gene primer amplification. Generated by immunoSEQ multiplex PCR, the TCRdb table keeps only in-frame clones and is missing some. Clonal size and the V and J genes are those of that table, whereas D and trimming came from the DNA. Of 60,000 or so clones listed, nearly 80% were seen once; the top ten hold 25%. The CDR3 consists of 15 residues. V was pared by 1 base and J by 5 bases, with 7 bases of the junction left unmatched. The germline gives CDR1 SGDLS, CDR2 YYNGEE. The sequence was collected from a human donor in a cohort sampled during active COVID-19. Input material: peripheral blood. This rearrangement joins TRBV9 to TRBJ1-2, with 8 bases matching TRBD1. The CDR3 loop is CASSVTGTGSYGYTF. The DNA for the CDR3 is TGTGCCAGCAGCGTAACCGGGACAGGATCTTATGGCTACACCTTC.